Presented here are 30 T cell receptor beta chains from one specimen sequenced in a study of Graves' ophthalmopathy and Graves' hyperthyroidism. The authors amplified TCR beta CDR3 regions, and they did so from RNA transcripts for repertoire sequencing. Scientists carried out first-round RT-PCR using HTBI primers and then a second-round multiplex PCR. Using its own MiXCR run on the multiplex PCR reads, TCRdb lists one record per CDR3 protein. The table includes about 480,000 distinct CDR3 sequences, 13% to 15% detected once. Specimen: blood. The receptors derive from a woman aged 30 to 39 with Graves' ophthalmopathy.

This clonotype was picked up many times. The chain uses TRBV6-1 and TRBJ1-5; D remains unclear. Germline V gene sequence: CDR1 MNHNS, CDR2 SASEGT. V was pared by 4 bases and J by 7 bases, with 11 bases between. This CDR3 is 13 amino acids long. The CDR3 loop is CASSAATEQPQHF. The CDR3 DNA reads as TGTGCCAGCAGTGCAGCGACGGAACAGCCCCAGCATTTT.

This clonotype has ten or more counts. This chain links TRBV30 with TRBJ2-5; the D call may be TRBD1 or TRBD2 (5 bases each). The CDR3 is 13 amino acids. Trimming took off 3 bases at V and 2 bases at J, with 10 bases between the two ends. The germline V gene encodes CDR1 GTSNPN and CDR2 SVGIG (reference sequence). This CDR3 reads CAWSSWGQETQYF. CDR3 coding DNA: TGTGCCTGGAGCTCCTGGGGGCAAGAGACCCAGTACTTC.

On this clonotype itself: Possible read error: a much larger clone is one base away. The gene calls are TRBV18 and TRBJ1-1; D is unclear. The CDR3 is 13 amino acids. CDR1 and CDR2 (germline): KGHSH, LQKENI. The CDR3 protein is CVSSPRLRTEAFF. The CDR3 DNA follows: TGTGTCAGCTCACCACGGCTACGCACTGAAGCTTTCTTT.

This clonotype was detected only once. This chain uses TRBV12-3 or TRBV12-4 with TRBJ1-3; D perhaps matches TRBD1 (5 bases). The CDR3 loop spans 15 amino acids. With 10 bases removed from V and 0 bases from J, the gap between germline ends came to 16 bases. CDR3 sequence: CAIMKTGTSGNTIYF. CDR3 nucleotide sequence: TGTGCCATCATGAAAACCGGGACCTCTGGAAACACCATATATTTT.

This clonotype was seen at least ten times. This rearrangement joins TRBV5-6 to TRBJ1-5, with 7 bases that match TRBD1. Germline trimming cut 3 bases from V and 5 bases from J; bases unmatched to any gene: 17. Per the germline V gene, CDR1 is SGHDT and CDR2 is YYEEEE. There are 18 residues in the CDR3. CDR3 residues: CASSSSRTGRGFYQPQHF. The CDR3 DNA follows: TGTGCCAGCAGCTCATCACGGACAGGTCGGGGTTTTTATCAGCCCCAGCATTTT.

This clonotype showed up many times. The V gene is TRBV6-2 or TRBV6-3, the J gene TRBJ1-5, with unresolved D. Germline CDR1 and CDR2: MNHEY and SVGEGT. Trimming left V 0 bases short and J 0 bases short, with 6 bases between. The CDR3 spans 15 residues. The CDR3 DNA is TGTGCCAGCAGTTACTCGATTTTTAGCAATCAGCCCCAGCATTTT. Its translation is CASSYSIFSNQPQHF.

This clonotype was recorded at least ten times. The chain combines TRBV28 with TRBJ2-7; no reliable D call. CDR1 is MDHEN and CDR2 is SYDVKM in the germline V gene. Trimming pared 3 bases from V and 2 bases from J, leaving 5 bases between. The length of the CDR3 is 12 residues. CDR3 amino acids: CASSLRTYEQYF. The CDR3 DNA sequence: TGTGCCAGCAGTTTGCGGACCTACGAGCAGTACTTC.

V is TRBV2 and J is TRBJ2-7, with D perhaps TRBD1 or TRBD2 (5 bases each). The CDR3 is 14 amino acids. Trimming cost V 1 base and J 9 bases, with 16 bases left between them. Germline lookup yields CDR1 SNHLY and CDR2 FYNNEI. The CDR3 sequence: CASSEGGTYERQYF. The CDR3, as DNA: TGTGCCAGCAGTGAAGGGGGGACCTACGAGCGGCAGTACTTC.

This clonotype showed up many times. J is TRBJ1-2 and V is TRBV10-3, with 7 bases aligning to TRBD1. The CDR3 sequence is 17 residues long. In germline, CDR1 is ENHRY, CDR2 SYGVKD. After removal of 4 bases from V and 0 bases from J, the junction contained 11 bases not matched to a gene. This CDR3 is CAISATMGQISNYGYTF. The CDR3 coding sequence is TGTGCCATCAGTGCAACTATGGGACAGATTTCTAACTATGGCTACACCTTC.

V usage is TRBV20-1 and J usage is TRBJ2-7, with D possibly matching TRBD1 (6 bases). Trimming shortened V by 5 bases and J by 0 bases, and 17 bases separated the two germline ends. Germline lookup yields CDR1 DFQATT and CDR2 SNEGSKA (reference sequence). The CDR3 has 15 amino acids. The CDR3 region is CSAYTSGQTSYEQYF. CDR3 nucleotide sequence: TGCAGTGCTTATACTTCCGGACAGACCTCCTACGAGCAGTACTTC.

This clonotype has only a few counts. The junction departs from germline at one end; a sequencing error may be responsible. The V and J genes are TRBV24-1 and TRBJ2-4; D is perhaps TRBD1 or TRBD2 (5 bases each). Germline V CDR1 and CDR2: KGHDR, SFDVKD. The CDR3 runs 16 residues. The CDR3, as DNA: TGTGCCACCAGTGAAAACCGGGCCTCCGGGGTGGACATTAAGTACTTC. Its translation: CATSENRASGVDIKYF.

This clonotype was counted at least ten times. The rearrangement uses TRBV5-1 and TRBJ2-7; D remains unclear. Germline CDR1 reads SGHRS; CDR2 reads YFSETQ. V was shortened by 1 base and J by 1 base, with 12 bases between the two germline ends. This CDR3 is built from 15 residues. CDR3 loop: CASSLLGPPSYEQYF. The DNA for the CDR3 is TGCGCCAGCAGCTTGTTGGGCCCCCCTTCCTACGAGCAGTACTTC.

This clonotype was detected ten times or more. This chain uses TRBV6-5 with TRBJ2-2; D gene unclear. V dropped 0 bases and J dropped 4 bases, with 6 bases sitting between them. Germline-derived CDR1 and CDR2 are MNHEY and SVGAGI. This CDR3 contains 14 residues. The CDR3 sequence is CASSYSPPTGELFF. CDR3 bases: TGTGCCAGCAGTTACTCGCCACCCACCGGGGAGCTGTTTTTT.

The chain has TRBV6-2 or TRBV6-3 and TRBJ2-7; D is perhaps TRBD2 (5 bases). The CDR3 sequence is 14 residues long. Germline loops: CDR1 MNHEY, CDR2 SVGEGT. Trimming stripped 6 bases from V and 3 bases from J, with 15 bases between. CDR3 nucleotide sequence: TGTGCCAGCAGCACGAGCGAGGGATTCTACGAGCAGTACTTC. Translation: CASSTSEGFYEQYF.

This clonotype was seen at least ten times. This sequence joins TRBV6-1 and TRBJ1-5; D might be TRBD1 (5 bases). Germline V gene lookup returns CDR1 MNHNS and CDR2 SASEGT. The CDR3 is 14 residues long. V lost 2 bases, J lost 8 bases, and 13 bases lay in between. The CDR3 region is CASSESGRVEPQHF. DNA for the CDR3: TGTGCCAGCAGTGAAAGCGGCAGGGTGGAGCCCCAGCATTTT.

The gene calls are TRBV6-1 and TRBJ1-5; D unresolved. The CDR3 is 15 amino acids. Germline CDR1 and CDR2: MNHNS and SASEGT. The V end was cut by 0 bases, the J end by 5 bases, with 11 bases between. CDR3 region: CASSEALGVHQPQHF. The CDR3 coding sequence is TGTGCCAGCAGTGAAGCGCTGGGAGTCCATCAGCCCCAGCATTTT.

In its sample, this clonotype was seen many times. The V gene is TRBV10-3, the J gene TRBJ1-6, with TRBD1 identical over 8 bases. The germline CDR1 and CDR2 sequences are ENHRY and SYGVKD. This CDR3 has 14 residues. The junction had 8 bases not matched to a gene; V was cut back by 10 bases and J by 6 bases. The CDR3 region has the DNA TGTGCCACCCAACCGGGACAGGCTAATTCACCCCTCCACTTT. Its protein is CATQPGQANSPLHF.

This clonotype was seen repeatedly, ten times or more. The chain recombines TRBV19 with TRBJ1-2; D gene unclear. This CDR3 has 14 residues. Trimming took 6 bases from V and 2 from J, leaving 13 bases between them. Germline-derived CDR1 and CDR2 are LNHDA and SQIVND (reference sequence). CDR3 protein: CASSRRADNYGYTF. The CDR3 nucleotides are TGTGCCAGTAGCAGGCGGGCGGACAACTATGGCTACACCTTC.

This clonotype has a count of ten or more. J is TRBJ1-2 and V is TRBV20-1; D is possibly TRBD1 (6 bases). CDR1 DFQATT and CDR2 SNEGSKA come from the germline V gene (reference sequence). CDR3 size: 13 residues. The germline V and J ends were trimmed by 2 bases and 2 bases, with 9 bases remaining between them. The CDR3 sequence is CSARRDTNYGYTF. The CDR3, as DNA: TGCAGTGCTAGAAGGGACACCAACTATGGCTACACCTTC.

This clonotype was seen many times. This sequence joins TRBV27 and TRBJ2-2; 7 nucleotides match TRBD1. The V segment lost 2 bases and the J segment 6 bases; nucleotides outside the gene matches: 3. This CDR3 has 14 residues. Germline V gives CDR1 MNHEY, CDR2 SMNVEV (reference sequence). The CDR3 region is CASSLIGQAGELFF. As DNA, the CDR3 is TGTGCCAGCAGTTTAATCGGACAGGCCGGGGAGCTGTTTTTT.

There are many counts of this clonotype. CDR3 region: CATTDRDTETQYF. CDR3 in DNA: TGTGCCACCACGGACAGGGATACAGAGACCCAGTACTTC. This chain uses TRBV28 with TRBJ2-5; the match to TRBD1 covers 8 bases. The CDR3 runs to 13 residues. J was trimmed by 4 bases and V by 10 bases; bases with no gene match: 8. Germline lookup yields CDR1 MDHEN and CDR2 SYDVKM.

This clonotype was seen many times. The genes are TRBV6-5 and TRBJ1-1; D not certain. CDR3 size: 13 residues. Germline V gene sequence: CDR1 MNHEY, CDR2 SVGAGI. V was clipped by 1 base and J by 4 bases, with 7 bases between them. The CDR3 here is CASSYWQFTEAFF. The CDR3 DNA follows: TGTGCCAGCAGTTACTGGCAGTTCACTGAAGCTTTCTTT.

This clonotype was detected many times. The chain links TRBV10-2 to TRBJ1-5; the D gene is possibly TRBD1 (5 bases). The length of the CDR3 is 17 residues. Deletions cut 2 bases from V and 1 base from J, with 15 bases between. Germline V gene lookup returns CDR1 WSHSY and CDR2 SAAADI. CDR3 sequence reads: CASSEALGADSNQPQHF. The CDR3 bases are TGCGCCAGCAGTGAGGCGCTAGGGGCGGACAGCAATCAGCCCCAGCATTTT.

This clonotype occurred many times. The chain joins TRBV28 to TRBJ2-5; 9 bases are shared with TRBD1. Germline lookup yields CDR1 MDHEN and CDR2 SYDVKM. V shed 2 bases and J 5 bases; nucleotides not matched to a gene: 9. This CDR3 has 16 amino acids. The CDR3 DNA sequence: TGTGCCAGCAGTTTAGCCCCGAGGACAGGGGTCGAGACCCAGTACTTC. Its translation: CASSLAPRTGVETQYF.

This clonotype came up many times. The junction differs from germline at one of its ends, possibly a read error. CDR3 in amino acids: CASSPGPATGADF. The CDR3 nucleotides read TGTGCCAGCAGCCCGGGGCCTGCCACCGGGGCCGACTTC. The chain links TRBV6-1 to TRBJ2-7; the D call may be TRBD1 or TRBD2 (5 bases each). The CDR3 has 13 amino acids. CDR1 and CDR2 from the germline V gene are MNHNS and SASEGT.

This clonotype was counted many times. The rearrangement joins TRBV20-1 to TRBJ2-7; 9 bases align to TRBD1. The trim removed 0 bases at V and 3 bases at J, leaving 3 bases unmatched. Germline CDR1 and CDR2: DFQATT and SNEGSKA (reference sequence). This CDR3 contains 14 residues. In nucleotides, the CDR3 is TGCAGTGCTAGAGATCCGGGACAGGGCTACGAGCAGTACTTC. The encoded protein is CSARDPGQGYEQYF.

At least ten counts were recorded for this clonotype. This chain connects TRBV7-2 to TRBJ2-7; the D is unclear. Germline V lookup: CDR1 SGHTA, CDR2 FQGNSA. This CDR3 is built from 13 residues. Trimming took 3 bases from V and 1 from J, leaving 7 bases between them. This chain's CDR3 is CASSFAPSYEQYF. CDR3 coding DNA: TGTGCCAGCAGCTTCGCCCCTTCCTACGAGCAGTACTTC.

This chain links TRBV12-3 or TRBV12-4 with TRBJ1-1; no firm D call. The V and J ends lost 2 bases and 7 bases respectively, with 14 bases between them. There are 14 residues in the CDR3. CDR3 amino acids: CASSLTYSSGEAFF. The CDR3 coding sequence is TGTGCCAGCAGTTTAACCTATTCCAGCGGTGAAGCTTTCTTT.

This clonotype was observed at least ten times. V and J are TRBV4-1 and TRBJ2-7, with TRBD1 matching 11 bases. Per the germline V gene, CDR1 is MGHRA and CDR2 is YSYEKL. The CDR3 runs 15 residues. Unmatched junction bases numbered 9, after V lost 5 bases and J lost 6 bases. The CDR3 spells CASSATGTGGTEQYF. CDR3 coding DNA: TGCGCCAGCAGCGCCACCGGGACAGGGGGAACCGAGCAGTACTTC.

This clonotype occurred many times. This chain connects TRBV6-4 to TRBJ2-7, with D perhaps TRBD1 or TRBD2 (5 bases each). In germline, CDR1 is MRHNA, CDR2 SNTAGT. V dropped 1 base and J dropped 2 bases, with 15 bases sitting between them. The length of the CDR3 is 16 residues. CDR3 bases: TGTGCCAGCAGTGACTTTCCGGGACCGCCGACCTACGAGCAGTACTTC. It specifies CASSDFPGPPTYEQYF.